The 14 T cell receptor beta chains presented below share a single source sample, sequenced in a study of cytomegalovirus exposure and HLA in healthy donors. This PCR relied on a set of 60 Vbeta primers and 13 Jbeta primers. Profiling relied on immunoSEQ multiplex PCR, and the TCRdb table lists in-frame clones only, not all of them. Found here are about 90,000 clones, around 79% of them singletons; the top ten hold 4.6%. The specimen was PBMCs. The receptors were sampled from a woman in her thirties or forties in good health and CMV-seropositive.

This sequence joins TRBV9 and TRBJ1-2; D gene unclear. Germline V lookup: CDR1 SGDLS, CDR2 YYNGEE. The CDR3 runs to 15 residues. V lost 2 bases and J lost 1, with 12 bases in between. CDR3 bases: TGTGCCAGCAGCGTCTACAGAGAACTTAACTATGGCTACACCTTC. Its translation is CASSVYRELNYGYTF.

CDR3 region: CASSLARTGADEQYF. DNA of the CDR3: TGTGCCAGCAGCTTGGCGCGGACAGGGGCTGACGAGCAGTACTTC. The genes are TRBV5-4 and TRBJ2-7; 9 nucleotides align to TRBD1. The CDR3 runs 15 residues. V shed 0 bases and J 5 bases; nucleotides not matched to a gene: 6. Germline CDR1 is SGHNT and CDR2 is YYREEE (reference sequence).

The chain carries TRBV2 and TRBJ2-7, with 8 bases matching TRBD1. V gave up 3 bases and J gave up 4 bases; unmatched junction bases: 5. The CDR3 length is 14 residues. Germline V gene data show CDR1 as SNHLY and CDR2 as FYNNEI. In nucleotides, the CDR3 is TGTGCCAGCAGTGAGGCAGGGGGCTCATACGAGCAGTACTTC. Protein: CASSEAGGSYEQYF. The full variable domain, completed using reference TRBV2 and TRBJ2-7, is EPEVTQTPSHQVTQMGQEVILRCVPISNHLYFYWYRQILGQKVEFLVSFYNNEISEKSEIFDDQFSVERPDGSNFTLKIRSTKLEDSAMYFCASSEAGGSYEQYFGPGTRLTVT.

The chain uses TRBV10-2 and TRBJ2-2; TRBD1 matches 8 bases. This CDR3 comprises 16 residues. The germline CDR1 and CDR2 sequences are WSHSY and SAAADI. V gave up 3 bases and J gave up 5 bases; unmatched junction bases: 8. For the CDR3, the DNA is TGCGCCAGCAGTGACCTGGACAGGGTGGTTACCGGGGAGCTGTTTTTT. Protein product: CASSDLDRVVTGELFF.

The chain carries TRBV6-6 and TRBJ2-3; D might be TRBD2 (5 bases). Germline lookup yields CDR1 MNHNY and CDR2 SVGAGI (reference sequence). Trimming cost V 4 bases and J 5 bases, with 10 bases left between them. The CDR3 runs to 13 residues. The DNA for the CDR3 is TGTGCCAGCAGTTCCGGGAACCAAGATACGCAGTATTTT. It specifies CASSSGNQDTQYF.

The chain is built from TRBV9 and TRBJ1-2, with 8 bases identical to TRBD1. V lost 0 bases, J lost 2 bases, and 6 bases stayed unmatched. The germline V gene encodes CDR1 SGDLS and CDR2 YYNGEE. The CDR3 is 16 amino acids. The CDR3 bases are TGTGCCAGCAGCGTAGATGGACAGGGACTAAACTATGGCTACACCTTC. It specifies CASSVDGQGLNYGYTF.

For the CDR3, the DNA is TGTGCCAGCAGTCCACAGGGGGCGACGCGTCCGGAGTGGTTCTTT. Residues: CASSPQGATRPEWFF. The chain is built from TRBV6-5 and TRBJ1-1; 9 bases fit TRBD1. There are 15 residues in the CDR3. V shed 5 bases, J shed 14 bases, and the junction held 18 bases outside the gene matches. Germline V lookup: CDR1 MNHEY, CDR2 SVGAGI.

This clone has just a few counts. The chain uses TRBV4-2 and TRBJ2-6, with a weak D call TRBD1 (6 bases). V lost 0 bases and J 4 bases, leaving 10 bases between the germline ends. Germline loops: CDR1 LGHNA, CDR2 YNFKEQ. This CDR3 has 16 amino acids. The CDR3 sequence is CASSQDTGTGANVLTF. The CDR3 DNA follows: TGTGCCAGCAGCCAAGATACGGGGACAGGGGCCAACGTCCTGACTTTC.

The V call is TRBV28, the J call TRBJ2-1, with D possibly matching TRBD2 (6 bases). Germline CDR1 MDHEN, CDR2 SYDVKM. The CDR3 extends over 15 amino acids. The V end was cut by 2 bases, the J end by 7 bases, with 15 bases between. The CDR3 loop is CASSLMRYGRNEQFF. For the CDR3, the DNA is TGTGCCAGCAGTTTAATGCGTTATGGGAGGAATGAGCAGTTCTTC.

The sample holds one count of this clone. This chain joins TRBV5-1 and TRBJ2-5, with 9 bases that match TRBD1. Looked up from germline, CDR1 is SGHRS and CDR2 is YFSETQ. CDR3 size: 15 residues. With V trimmed by 2 bases and J by 4 bases, 6 bases remained unmatched. CDR3 sequence reads: CASSLQGQGLETQYF. CDR3 DNA: TGCGCCAGCAGCTTACAGGGACAGGGTTTAGAGACCCAGTACTTC.

The chain combines TRBV25-1 with TRBJ2-7; possible D gene TRBD2, 6 bases. The CDR3 extends over 15 amino acids. Trimming removed 0 bases from V and 4 bases from J, with 13 bases in between. Germline values: CDR1 MGHDK, CDR2 SYGVNS. CDR3 loop: CASSEYEAAGYEQYF. CDR3 coding DNA: TGTGCCAGCAGTGAATATGAGGCGGCGGGATACGAGCAGTACTTC.

The V gene is TRBV5-4, the J gene TRBJ2-3; TRBD2 matches at 10 bases. The CDR3 is 15 amino acids. CDR1 is SGHNT, CDR2 YYREEE, per germline (reference sequence). The V segment lost 4 bases and the J segment 6 bases; nucleotides outside the gene matches: 8. The CDR3 DNA sequence: TGTGCCAGCAGCCGAGCGGGAGGGGACTTGGATACGCAGTATTTT. Protein sequence: CASSRAGGDLDTQYF.

The chain employs TRBV7-9 and TRBJ2-3, with TRBD2 matching over 10 bases. The length of the CDR3 is 15 residues. Germline V gene data show CDR1 as SEHNR and CDR2 as FQNEAQ (reference sequence). V was clipped by 8 bases and J by 0 bases; unmatched bases: 5. The CDR3, as DNA: TGTGCCAGCGCGGTACTAGCGGGAAGCACAGATACGCAGTATTTT. Translating it yields CASAVLAGSTDTQYF.

The rearrangement uses TRBV11-3 and TRBJ1-1; the D is unclear. V lost 4 bases, J lost 1 base, and 10 bases lay in between. The CDR3 loop spans 14 amino acids. From germline, CDR1 is SGHNT and CDR2 YENEEA. The CDR3 reads CASSYDGANTEAFF. The CDR3 DNA reads TGTGCCAGCAGCTACGACGGAGCGAACACTGAAGCTTTCTTT.